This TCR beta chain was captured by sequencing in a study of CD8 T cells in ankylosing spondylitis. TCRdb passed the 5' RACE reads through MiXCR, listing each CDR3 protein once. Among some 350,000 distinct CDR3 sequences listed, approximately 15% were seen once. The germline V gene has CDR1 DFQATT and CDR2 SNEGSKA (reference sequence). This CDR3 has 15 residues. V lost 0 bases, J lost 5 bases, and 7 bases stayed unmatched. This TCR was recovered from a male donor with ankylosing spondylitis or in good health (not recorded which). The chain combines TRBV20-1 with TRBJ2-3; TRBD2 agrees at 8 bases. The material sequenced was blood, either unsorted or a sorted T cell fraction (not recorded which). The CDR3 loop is CSARDLGGAIDTQYF. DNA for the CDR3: TGCAGTGCTAGAGATCTCGGGGGGGCTATAGATACGCAGTATTTT.